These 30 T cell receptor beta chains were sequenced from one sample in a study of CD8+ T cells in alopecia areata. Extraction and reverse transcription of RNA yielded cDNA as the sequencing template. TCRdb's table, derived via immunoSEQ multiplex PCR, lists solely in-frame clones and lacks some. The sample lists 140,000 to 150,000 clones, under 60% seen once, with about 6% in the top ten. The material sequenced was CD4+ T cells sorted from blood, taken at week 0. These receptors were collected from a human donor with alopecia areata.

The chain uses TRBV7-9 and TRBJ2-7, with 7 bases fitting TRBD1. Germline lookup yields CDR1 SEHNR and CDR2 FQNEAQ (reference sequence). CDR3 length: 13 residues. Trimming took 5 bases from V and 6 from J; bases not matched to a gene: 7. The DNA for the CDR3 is TGTGCCAGCAGCAGGGACAGTATGGCCGAGCAGTACTTC. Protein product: CASSRDSMAEQYF.

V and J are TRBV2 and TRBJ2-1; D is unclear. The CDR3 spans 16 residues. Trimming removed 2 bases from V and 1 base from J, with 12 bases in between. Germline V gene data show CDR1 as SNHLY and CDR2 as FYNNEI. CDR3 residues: CASSESAGLSYNEQFF. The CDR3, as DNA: TGTGCCAGCAGTGAATCGGCAGGCCTTTCCTACAATGAGCAGTTCTTC.

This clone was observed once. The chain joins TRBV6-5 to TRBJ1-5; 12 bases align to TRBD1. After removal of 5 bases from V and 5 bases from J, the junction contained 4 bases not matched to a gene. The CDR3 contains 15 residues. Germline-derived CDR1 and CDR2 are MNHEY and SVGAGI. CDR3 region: CASSTGTGGDQPQHF. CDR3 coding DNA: TGTGCCAGCAGTACCGGGACAGGGGGCGATCAGCCCCAGCATTTT.

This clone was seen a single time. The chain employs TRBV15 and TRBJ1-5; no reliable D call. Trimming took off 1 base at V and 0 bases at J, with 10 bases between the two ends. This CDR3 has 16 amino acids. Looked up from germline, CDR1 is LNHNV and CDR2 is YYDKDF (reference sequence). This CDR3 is CATSRAGDDSNQPQHF. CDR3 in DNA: TGTGCCACCAGCAGAGCCGGTGACGATAGCAATCAGCCCCAGCATTTT.

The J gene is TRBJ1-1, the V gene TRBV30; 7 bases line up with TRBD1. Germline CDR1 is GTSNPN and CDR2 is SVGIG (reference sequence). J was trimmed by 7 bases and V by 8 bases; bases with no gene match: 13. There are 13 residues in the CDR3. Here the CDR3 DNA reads TGTGCCCGACGACGGACAGGCGCGGGTGAAGCTTTCTTT. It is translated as CARRRTGAGEAFF.

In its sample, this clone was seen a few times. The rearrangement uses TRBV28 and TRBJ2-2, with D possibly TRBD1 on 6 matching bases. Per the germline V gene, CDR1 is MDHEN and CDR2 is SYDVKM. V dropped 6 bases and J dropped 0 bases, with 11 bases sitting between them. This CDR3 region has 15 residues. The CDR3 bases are TGTGCCAGCAGGCGAGGGGGAGCGAACACCGGGGAGCTGTTTTTT. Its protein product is CASRRGGANTGELFF.

The CDR3 sequence is CASSQDTISNSPLHF. In DNA, the CDR3 is TGTGCCAGCAGCCAAGATACGATATCTAATTCACCCCTCCACTTT. The chain has TRBV14 and TRBJ1-6; D uncertain. Germline lookup yields CDR1 SGHDN and CDR2 FVKESK. Trimming shortened V by 0 bases and J by 6 bases, and 9 bases separated the two germline ends. This CDR3 comprises 15 residues.

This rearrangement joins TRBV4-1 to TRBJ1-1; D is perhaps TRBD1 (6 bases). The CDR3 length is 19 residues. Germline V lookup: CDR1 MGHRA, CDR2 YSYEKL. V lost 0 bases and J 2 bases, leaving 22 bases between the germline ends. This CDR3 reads CASSQERRGKGSLNTEAFF. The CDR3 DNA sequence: TGCGCCAGCAGCCAAGAGAGGAGGGGGAAAGGGAGCCTCAACACTGAAGCTTTCTTT.

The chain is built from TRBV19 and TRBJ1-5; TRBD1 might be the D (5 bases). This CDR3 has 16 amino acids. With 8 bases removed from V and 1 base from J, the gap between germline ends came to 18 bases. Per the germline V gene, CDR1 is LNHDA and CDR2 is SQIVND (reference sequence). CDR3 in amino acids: CASRPFLKGSNQPQHF. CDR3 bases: TGTGCCAGTCGTCCCTTTTTAAAGGGGAGCAATCAGCCCCAGCATTTT.

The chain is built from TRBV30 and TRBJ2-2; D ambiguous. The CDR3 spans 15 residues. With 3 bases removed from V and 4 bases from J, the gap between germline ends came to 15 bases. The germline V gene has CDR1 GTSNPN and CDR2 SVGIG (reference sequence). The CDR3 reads CAWSLRDRITGELFF. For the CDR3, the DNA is TGTGCCTGGAGCCTTAGGGATCGGATCACCGGGGAGCTGTTTTTT.

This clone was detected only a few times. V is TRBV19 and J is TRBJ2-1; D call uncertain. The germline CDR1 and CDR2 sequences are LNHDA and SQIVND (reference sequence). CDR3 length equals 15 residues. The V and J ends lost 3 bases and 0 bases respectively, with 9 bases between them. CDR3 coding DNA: TGTGCCAGTAGTATTGAGGAGTTCTCCTACAATGAGCAGTTCTTC. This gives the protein CASSIEEFSYNEQFF.

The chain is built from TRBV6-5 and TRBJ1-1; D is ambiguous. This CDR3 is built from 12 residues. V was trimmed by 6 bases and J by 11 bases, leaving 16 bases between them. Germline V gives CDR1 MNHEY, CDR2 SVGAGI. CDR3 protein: CASSTRTRMAFF. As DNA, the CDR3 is TGTGCCAGCAGCACTAGGACGAGGATGGCTTTCTTT.

This chain's CDR3 is CASSDGTSGEQYF. The CDR3 DNA is TGTGCCAGTAGTGACGGGACTAGCGGCGAGCAGTACTTC. The gene calls are TRBV19 and TRBJ2-7; 11 bases fit TRBD2. The CDR3 contains 13 residues. Trimming removed 5 bases from V and 6 bases from J; junction bases left unmatched: 3. CDR1 and CDR2 (germline): LNHDA, SQIVND (reference sequence).

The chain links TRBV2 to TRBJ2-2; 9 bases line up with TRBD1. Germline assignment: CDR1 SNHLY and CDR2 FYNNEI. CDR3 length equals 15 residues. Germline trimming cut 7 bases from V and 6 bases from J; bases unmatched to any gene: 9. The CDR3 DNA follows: TGTGCCAGCACTCGCGGGACAGGGATGTCCGGGGAGCTGTTTTTT. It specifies CASTRGTGMSGELFF.

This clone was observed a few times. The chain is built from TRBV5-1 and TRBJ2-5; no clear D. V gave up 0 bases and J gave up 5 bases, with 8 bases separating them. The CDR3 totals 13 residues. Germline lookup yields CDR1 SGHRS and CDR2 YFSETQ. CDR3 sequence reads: CASSLGEAETQYF. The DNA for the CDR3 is TGCGCCAGCAGCTTGGGAGAGGCGGAGACCCAGTACTTC.

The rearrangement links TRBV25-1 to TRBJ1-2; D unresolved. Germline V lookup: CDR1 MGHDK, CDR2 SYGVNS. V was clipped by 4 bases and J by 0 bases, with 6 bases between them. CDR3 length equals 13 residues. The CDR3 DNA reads TGTGCCAGCAGTGTTACAGCTAACTATGGCTACACCTTC. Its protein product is CASSVTANYGYTF.

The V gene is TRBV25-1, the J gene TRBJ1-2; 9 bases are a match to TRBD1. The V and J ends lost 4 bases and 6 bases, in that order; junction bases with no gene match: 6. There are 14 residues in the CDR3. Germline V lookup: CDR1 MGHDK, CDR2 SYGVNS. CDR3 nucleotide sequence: TGTGCCAGCAGTGCGGCCGGGACAGGGAATGGCTACACCTTC. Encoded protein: CASSAAGTGNGYTF.

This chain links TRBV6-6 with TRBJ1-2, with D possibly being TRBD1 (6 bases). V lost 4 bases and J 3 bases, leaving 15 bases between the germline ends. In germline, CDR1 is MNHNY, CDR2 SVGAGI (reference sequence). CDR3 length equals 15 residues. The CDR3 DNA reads TGTGCCAGCAGTTCTCGGGGCGGGGGCGACTATGGCTACACCTTC. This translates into CASSSRGGGDYGYTF.

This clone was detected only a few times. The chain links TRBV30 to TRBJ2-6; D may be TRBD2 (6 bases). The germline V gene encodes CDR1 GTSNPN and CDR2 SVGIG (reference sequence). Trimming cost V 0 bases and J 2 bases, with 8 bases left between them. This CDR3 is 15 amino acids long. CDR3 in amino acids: CAWSVPGAGANVLTF. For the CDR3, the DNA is TGTGCCTGGAGTGTACCGGGGGCTGGGGCCAACGTCCTGACTTTC.

The CDR3: CASSVLRSLNTEAFF. The CDR3 coding sequence is TGTGCCAGCAGTGTTCTCCGATCATTGAACACTGAAGCTTTCTTT. This sequence joins TRBV2 and TRBJ1-1; no clear D. The germline V and J ends were trimmed by 4 bases and 0 bases, with 12 bases remaining between them. Germline CDR1 reads SNHLY; CDR2 reads FYNNEI. This CDR3 is built from 15 residues.

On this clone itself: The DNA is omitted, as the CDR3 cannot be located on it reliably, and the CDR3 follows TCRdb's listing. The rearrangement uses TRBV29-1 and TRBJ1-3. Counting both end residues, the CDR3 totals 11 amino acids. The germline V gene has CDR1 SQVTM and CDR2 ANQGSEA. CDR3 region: CSVALGNTTYF.

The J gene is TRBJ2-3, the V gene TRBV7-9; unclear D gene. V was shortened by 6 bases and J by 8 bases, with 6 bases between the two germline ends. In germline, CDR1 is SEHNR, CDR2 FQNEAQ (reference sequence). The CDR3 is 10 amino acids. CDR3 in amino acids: CASSSGTQYF. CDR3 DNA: TGTGCCAGCAGTTCGGGTACGCAGTATTTT.

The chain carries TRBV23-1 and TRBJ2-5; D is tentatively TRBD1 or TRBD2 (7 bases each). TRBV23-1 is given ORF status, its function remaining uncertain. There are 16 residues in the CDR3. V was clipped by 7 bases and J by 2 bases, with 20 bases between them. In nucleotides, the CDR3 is TGCGCCAGCACCCAGGGGGGGGCCAACTTACAAGAGACCCAGTACTTC. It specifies CASTQGGANLQETQYF.

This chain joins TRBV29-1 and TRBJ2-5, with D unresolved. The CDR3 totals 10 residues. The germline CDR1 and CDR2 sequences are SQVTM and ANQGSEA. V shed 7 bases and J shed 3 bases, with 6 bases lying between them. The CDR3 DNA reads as TGCAGCGGCCTAGAAGAGACCCAGTACTTC. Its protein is CSGLEETQYF.

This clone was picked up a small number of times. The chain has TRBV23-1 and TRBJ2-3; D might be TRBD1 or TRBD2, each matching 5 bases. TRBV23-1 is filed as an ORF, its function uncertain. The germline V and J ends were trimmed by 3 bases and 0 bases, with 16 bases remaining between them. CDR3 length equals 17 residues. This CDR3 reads CASSHSTPGRSTDTQYF. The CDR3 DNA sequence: TGCGCCAGCAGTCATTCAACCCCGGGACGGAGCACAGATACGCAGTATTTT.

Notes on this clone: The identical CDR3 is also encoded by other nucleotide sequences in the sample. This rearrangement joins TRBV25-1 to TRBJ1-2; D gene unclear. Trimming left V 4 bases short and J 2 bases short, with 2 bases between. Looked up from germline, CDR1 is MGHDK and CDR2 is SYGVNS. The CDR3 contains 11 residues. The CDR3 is CASSGNYGYTF. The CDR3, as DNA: TGTGCCAGCAGTGGCAACTATGGCTACACCTTC.

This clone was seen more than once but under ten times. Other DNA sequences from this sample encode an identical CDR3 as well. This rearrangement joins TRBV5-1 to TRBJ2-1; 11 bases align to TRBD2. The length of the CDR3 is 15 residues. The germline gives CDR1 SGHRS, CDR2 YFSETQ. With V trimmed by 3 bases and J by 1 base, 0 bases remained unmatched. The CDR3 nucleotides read TGCGCCAGCAGCTCTAGCGGGGGGTCCTACAATGAGCAGTTCTTC. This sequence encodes CASSSSGGSYNEQFF. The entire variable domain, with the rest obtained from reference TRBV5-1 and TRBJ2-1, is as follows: KAGVTQTPRYLIKTRGQQVTLSCSPISGHRSVSWYQQTPGQGLQFLFEYFSETQRNKGNFPGRFSGRQFSNSRSEMNVSTLELGDSALYLCASSSSGGSYNEQFFGPGTRLTVL.

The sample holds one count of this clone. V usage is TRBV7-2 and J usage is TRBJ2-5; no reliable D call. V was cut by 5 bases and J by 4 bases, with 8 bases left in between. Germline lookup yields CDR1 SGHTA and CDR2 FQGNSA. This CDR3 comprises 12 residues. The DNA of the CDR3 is TGTGCCAGCAGCCCGTATGTAGAGACCCAGTACTTC. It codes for CASSPYVETQYF.

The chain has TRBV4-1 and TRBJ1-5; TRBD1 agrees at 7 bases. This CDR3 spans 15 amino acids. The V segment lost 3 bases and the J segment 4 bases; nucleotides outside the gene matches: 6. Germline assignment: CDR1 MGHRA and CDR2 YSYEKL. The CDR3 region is CASSQRGTVNQPQHF. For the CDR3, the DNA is TGCGCCAGCAGCCAGCGCGGGACAGTTAATCAGCCCCAGCATTTT.

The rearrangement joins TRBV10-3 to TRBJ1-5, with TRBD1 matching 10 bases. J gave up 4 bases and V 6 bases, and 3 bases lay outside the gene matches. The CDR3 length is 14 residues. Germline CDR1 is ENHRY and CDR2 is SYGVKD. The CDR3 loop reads CAIRGQGSNQPQHF. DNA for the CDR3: TGTGCCATCAGGGGACAGGGGTCAAATCAGCCCCAGCATTTT.